This TCR beta chain is drawn from a study of Ad26.COV2.S vaccination and SARS-CoV-2 variants. Treatment meaning: roughly 18 received Ad26.COV2.S at low or high dose, single or two shots; about 5 received placebo; per-sample allocation not given. The study sampled participants on day 63 after the first vaccine or placebo injection. Trimming removed 2 bases from V and 3 bases from J; junction bases left unmatched: 9. CDR1 and CDR2 from the germline V gene are SGHTS and YDEGEE. This CDR3 spans 17 amino acids. Generated by immunoSEQ multiplex PCR, the TCRdb table keeps only in-frame clones and is missing some. The sample lists fewer than 400,000 clones; about 86% were seen once.

This sequence joins TRBV5-8 and TRBJ2-5; 11 bases fit TRBD1. The clonotype was recovered from a person aged 18-65 years who received the Ad26.COV2.S COVID-19 vaccine or a placebo. Sequencing was performed on peripheral blood, taken in a trial of Ad26.COV2.S vaccine versus placebo. The CDR3: CASSFGGQGGTEETQYF. The CDR3 DNA sequence: TGTGCCAGCAGCTTTGGGGGACAGGGGGGGACCGAAGAGACCCAGTACTTC.